These 15 T cell receptor beta chains came from one sample sequenced in a study of blood T cell repertoires in COVID-19 (TCRdb year 2020). The protocol used for the library was the immunoSEQ multiplex PCR assay. Held by TCRdb, this immuneACCESS table contains in-frame sequences only and omits some clones. Under half of the omission traces to an unresolved V gene where checked; the cause of the rest is unknown. The sample profile shows around 110,000 clones; just over 85% of them were found once. Approximately 4.3% of the sample belongs to the ten largest clones. The sequenced material came from peripheral blood. The receptors derive from a man in his forties with acute or convalescent COVID-19.

The chain carries TRBV4-2 and TRBJ2-7; D gene ambiguous. V was clipped by 0 bases and J by 3 bases, with 18 bases between them. The CDR3 has 17 residues. Germline V gives CDR1 LGHNA, CDR2 YNFKEQ. This chain's CDR3 is CASSQDLETTFGYEQYF. In nucleotides, the CDR3 is TGTGCCAGCAGCCAAGATCTGGAGACCACTTTCGGCTACGAGCAGTACTTC.

V is TRBV11-2 and J is TRBJ1-6; D gene ambiguous. V lost 1 base and J 10 bases, leaving 8 bases between the germline ends. Per germline, CDR1 SGHAT and CDR2 FQNNGV. The CDR3 has 13 residues. This CDR3 reads CASSLGLESPLHF. The CDR3 nucleotides read TGTGCCAGCAGCTTAGGGTTGGAGTCACCCCTCCACTTT.

This chain links TRBV19 with TRBJ1-1; TRBD1 aligns across 7 bases. This CDR3 comprises 15 residues. Looked up from germline, CDR1 is LNHDA and CDR2 is SQIVND (reference sequence). Unmatched junction bases numbered 4, after V lost 3 bases and J lost 0 bases. CDR3: CASSIRGRLNTEAFF. DNA for the CDR3: TGTGCCAGTAGTATCAGGGGGAGATTGAACACTGAAGCTTTCTTT. The complete variable domain, with remaining parts taken from reference TRBV19 and TRBJ1-1, reads DGGITQSPKYLFRKEGQNVTLSCEQNLNHDAMYWYRQDPGQGLRLIYYSQIVNDFQKGDIAEGYSVSREKKESFPLTVTSAQKNPTAFYLCASSIRGRLNTEAFFGQGTRLTVV.

The rearrangement joins TRBV5-1 to TRBJ1-5; D might be TRBD1 (5 bases). The CDR3 has 13 residues. Germline V gives CDR1 SGHRS, CDR2 YFSETQ. Trimming pared 0 bases from V and 4 bases from J, leaving 5 bases between. The CDR3 coding sequence is TGCGCCAGCAGCTTGGGACAGAATCAGCCCCAGCATTTT. Encoded protein: CASSLGQNQPQHF.

V usage is TRBV7-6 and J usage is TRBJ2-7, with 7 bases that match TRBD1. CDR1 and CDR2 from the germline V gene are SGHVS and FNYEAQ. The J segment lost 0 bases and the V segment lost 2 bases, leaving 10 bases of the junction unmatched. The CDR3 runs 17 residues. DNA of the CDR3: TGTGCCAGCAGCTTAAGAGGGAGAGGACAGGACTCCTACGAGCAGTACTTC. It codes for CASSLRGRGQDSYEQYF.

The V call is TRBV4-1, the J call TRBJ1-2; 7 bases line up with TRBD1. The germline CDR1 and CDR2 sequences are MGHRA and YSYEKL. V trimming: 6 bases; J trimming: 6 bases; junction bases outside the gene matches: 1. The CDR3 loop spans 11 amino acids. Here the CDR3 reads CASRGQDGYTF. CDR3 DNA: TGCGCCAGCAGAGGACAGGATGGCTACACCTTC.

The chain couples TRBV4-2 to TRBJ1-1; tentatively, D is TRBD1 (5 bases). CDR1 and CDR2 (germline): LGHNA, YNFKEQ. CDR3 length equals 15 residues. V lost 3 bases, J lost 2 bases, and 13 bases lay in between. The CDR3 protein is CASSQVGQGNTEAFF. CDR3 nucleotide sequence: TGTGCCAGCAGCCAGGTGGGCCAGGGTAACACTGAAGCTTTCTTT.

The CDR3 region is CASSLWGQGNTEAFF. In nucleotides, the CDR3 is TGTGCCAGCAGCCTTTGGGGACAGGGGAACACTGAAGCTTTCTTT. J is TRBJ1-1 and V is TRBV3-1 (or the pseudogene TRBV3-2); 9 nucleotides agree with TRBD1. The CDR3 runs to 15 residues. Germline CDR1 and CDR2: LGHDT and YNNKEL (reference sequence). Trimming cost V 4 bases and J 1 base; bases outside gene matches: 4.

The genes are TRBV9 and TRBJ1-1, with D possibly TRBD1 on 6 matching bases. V gave up 3 bases and J gave up 3 bases, with 6 bases separating them. The CDR3 is made up of 12 amino acids. From germline, CDR1 is SGDLS and CDR2 YYNGEE. The chain's CDR3 is CASSDRDTEAFF. The CDR3 DNA follows: TGTGCCAGCAGCGACAGGGACACTGAAGCTTTCTTT.

The J gene is TRBJ2-5, the V gene TRBV11-1, with TRBD2 as a possible D gene (6 bases). In germline, CDR1 is SGHAT, CDR2 FQDESV (reference sequence). The CDR3 runs 15 residues. Between the trimmed V and J ends, which lost 5 bases and 5 bases, there was a span of 18 bases. CDR3 nucleotide sequence: TGTGCCAGCAGCCTGGAGGTTCCTGGGGGGGAGACCCAGTACTTC. Encoded protein: CASSLEVPGGETQYF.

The chain couples TRBV12-5 to TRBJ1-1, with D tentatively TRBD1 (6 bases). The germline CDR1 and CDR2 sequences are LGHNT and FRNRAP. The CDR3 extends over 14 amino acids. The V end lost 6 bases, the J end lost 1 base, and 12 bases lay between the germline ends. CDR3 sequence reads: CASGGDTPNTEAFF. In DNA, the CDR3 is TGTGCTAGTGGGGGGGACACCCCGAACACTGAAGCTTTCTTT.

For the CDR3, the DNA is TGTGCCAGCAGCTTGGGGACAGGGGGGGATTCACCCCTCCACTTT. It encodes CASSLGTGGDSPLHF. The V gene is TRBV5-6, the J gene TRBJ1-6; 10 bases map to TRBD1. Losses at the gene ends were 0 bases for V and 8 bases for J; bases not matched to a gene: 2. Per the germline V gene, CDR1 is SGHDT and CDR2 is YYEEEE. The CDR3 has 15 amino acids.

In its sample, this clone was seen once. The V gene is TRBV2, the J gene TRBJ2-1; D call uncertain. The germline V gene encodes CDR1 SNHLY and CDR2 FYNNEI. The length of the CDR3 is 13 residues. V was clipped by 5 bases and J by 7 bases, with 12 bases between them. The CDR3 spells CASSSSLVNEQFF. CDR3 nucleotides: TGTGCCAGCAGTTCTTCCCTAGTGAATGAGCAGTTCTTC.

This chain uses TRBV6-4 with TRBJ2-1, with TRBD2 identical over 7 bases. The CDR3 totals 14 residues. CDR1 MRHNA and CDR2 SNTAGT come from the germline V gene. The ends lost 5 bases at V and 4 bases at J; junction bases unmatched: 5. CDR3 nucleotide sequence: TGTGCCAGCAGTCCTACTAGCGTTTACAATGAGCAGTTCTTC. As protein: CASSPTSVYNEQFF.

The chain employs TRBV27 and TRBJ2-5; 9 bases are a match to TRBD2. With 7 bases clipped from V and 2 bases from J, the junction kept 14 bases outside the gene matches. Germline CDR1 is MNHEY and CDR2 is SMNVEV (reference sequence). The CDR3 is 17 residues long. The CDR3 nucleotides are TGTGCCAGCATGCTGTCATCTGCGGGGGGGCATCAAGAGACCCAGTACTTC. Translating it yields CASMLSSAGGHQETQYF.